Presented here are 3 T cell receptor beta chains from one specimen sequenced in a study of OX40 agonist ivuxolimab in advanced cancers. Some clones are missing from TCRdb's copy, which holds only in-frame ones; the method was immunoSEQ multiplex PCR. The sample lists around 62,000 clones; about 85% were seen once. Sequenced material: CD4+ or CD8+ T cells sorted from blood, taken in a trial of the OX40 agonist ivuxolimab. The receptors here all came from an adult with an advanced solid tumor such as melanoma, head and neck, liver or kidney cancer.

This clone was picked up one time. The chain has TRBV6-5 and TRBJ1-5; 10 bases are shared with TRBD1. The germline gives CDR1 MNHEY, CDR2 SVGAGI. V dropped 5 bases and J dropped 7; count of bases not matched to a gene: 8. This CDR3 is built from 15 residues. This CDR3 reads CASSGVGQGFQPQHF. The CDR3 DNA reads as TGTGCCAGCAGTGGAGTGGGACAGGGGTTCCAGCCCCAGCATTTT.

The gene calls are TRBV4-3 and TRBJ1-5, with D maybe TRBD1 (5 bases). The CDR3 length is 16 residues. V was shortened by 4 bases and J by 5 bases, with 18 bases between the two germline ends. Germline V gene lookup returns CDR1 LGHNA and CDR2 YSLEER. The chain's CDR3 is CASSPNTGPPDQPQHF. The CDR3 DNA is TGCGCCAGCAGCCCTAACACAGGCCCCCCGGATCAGCCCCAGCATTTT.

CDR3 protein: CASSSDSANEQFF. The CDR3 DNA reads TGTGCCAGCAGCTCTGACTCGGCCAATGAGCAGTTCTTC. The rearrangement joins TRBV11-2 to TRBJ2-1; D remains unclear. Trimming left V 4 bases short and J 6 bases short, with 10 bases between. Germline V gives CDR1 SGHAT, CDR2 FQNNGV. The CDR3 has 13 residues.